The rows below give T cell receptor beta chains drawn from one sample of a study of identical twins. TCRdb reanalysed the 5' RACE reads using MiXCR and keeps one entry per CDR3 protein. The data show 420,000 or so distinct CDR3 sequences, less than 20% seen once. The sample comprised naive T cells sorted from blood. All receptors come from a man aged 45-65 years in good health. Each CDR3 is given with its conserved first and last residue. The order of the fields is D gene, V gene, clone size, J gene, CDR3 protein, CDR3 DNA. A D gene is named only where the DNA matches it firmly. The listing skips clone size in some rows; elsewhere it reads once, few, many or a size class.

TRBD1	TRBV5-4	-	TRBJ2-7	CASSLPGQGLYEQYF	TGTGCCAGCAGCCTACCGGGACAGGGACTTTACGAGCAGTACTTC
TRBD1	TRBV5-1	-	TRBJ1-1	CASSDGTAVTEAFF	TGCGCCAGCAGCGACGGGACAGCGGTCACTGAAGCTTTCTTT
-	TRBV7-7	-	TRBJ2-1	CASSLVERACRVGYNEQFF	TGTGCCAGCAGCTTAGTTGAGCGGGCTTGCCGGGTGGGCTACAATGAGCAGTTCTTC
TRBD2	TRBV19	few	TRBJ2-3	CASSPHSGISADTQYF	TGTGCCAGTAGTCCACATAGCGGGATCAGTGCAGATACGCAGTATTTT
-	TRBV6-2/TRBV6-3	many	TRBJ2-1	CASSYTSGTLGVEQFF	TGTGCCAGCAGTTACACCTCCGGGACTTTGGGTGTTGAGCAGTTCTTC
-	TRBV12-3/TRBV12-4	many	TRBJ1-4	CASTSLVGHNEKLFF	TGTGCCAGCACCAGCCTGGTTGGCCATAATGAAAAACTGTTTTTT
-	TRBV27	-	TRBJ2-1	CASRLSPNEQFF	TGTGCCAGCAGACTCAGCCCCAATGAGCAGTTCTTC
-	TRBV20-1	many	TRBJ2-7	CSASRTAAYEQYF	TGCAGTGCTAGTCGGACAGCAGCCTACGAGCAGTACTTC
-	TRBV7-2	-	TRBJ1-6	CASSPHLGRGSPLHF	TGTGCCAGCAGCCCCCACCTGGGCAGGGGATCACCCCTCCACTTT
-	TRBV6-2/TRBV6-3	few	TRBJ1-5	CASNPGHHLLGPFGPYQPQHF	TGTGCCAGCAATCCGGGACACCACCTTTTGGGACCTTTTGGACCTTATCAGCCCCAGCATTTT
-	TRBV27	few	TRBJ2-2	CASSLRVSGTGELFF	TGTGCCAGCAGTCTGAGGGTGTCTGGTACCGGGGAGCTGTTTTTT
TRBD1	TRBV11-2	few	TRBJ2-5	CASSLGRTGAETQYF	TGTGCCAGCAGCTTAGGAAGGACAGGGGCAGAGACCCAGTACTTC
-	TRBV29-1	-	TRBJ2-3	CSVGRRESADTQYF	TGCAGCGTTGGTCGACGGGAGTCCGCAGATACGCAGTATTTT
-	TRBV5-6	many	TRBJ2-7	CASSLVDSYEQYF	TGTGCCAGCAGCTTGGTCGACAGTTACGAGCAGTACTTC
-	TRBV19	-	TRBJ2-4	CASTRDRAQYF	TGTGCCAGTACGAGGGACCGAGCTCAGTACTTC
-	TRBV5-1	many	TRBJ2-3	CASSLGGASTDTQYF	TGCGCCAGCAGCTTGGGGGGCGCGAGCACAGATACGCAGTATTTT
TRBD2	TRBV6-2/TRBV6-3	few	TRBJ2-1	CASSYSIGLDYNEQFF	TGTGCCAGCAGTTACTCGATTGGACTAGACTACAATGAGCAGTTCTTC
-	TRBV6-2/TRBV6-3	few	TRBJ2-2	CASSYGGTGELFF	TGTGCCAGCAGTTACGGCGGAACCGGGGAGCTGTTTTTT
-	TRBV27	many	TRBJ2-7	CASSLGDSGLNYEQYF	TGTGCCAGCAGTCTCGGCGACAGTGGACTTAACTACGAGCAGTACTTC
TRBD1	TRBV7-2	-	TRBJ1-1	CASSLAQGATEAFF	TGTGCCAGCAGCTTAGCCCAGGGGGCAACTGAAGCTTTCTTT
TRBD1	TRBV5-1	many	TRBJ2-1	CASSWGQSSSYNEQFF	TGCGCCAGCAGCTGGGGACAGTCCAGTTCCTACAATGAGCAGTTCTTC
-	TRBV4-3	few	TRBJ2-2	CASKYGKNTGELFF	TGCGCCAGCAAATACGGAAAAAACACCGGGGAGCTGTTTTTT
-	TRBV12-3/TRBV12-4	-	TRBJ1-4	CASSLYEKLFF	TGTGCCAGCAGTTTATATGAAAAACTGTTTTTT
-	TRBV7-8	many	TRBJ2-1	CASSLVWGRVSSYNEQFF	TGTGCCAGCAGCTTAGTTTGGGGGCGCGTGAGCTCCTACAATGAGCAGTTCTTC
-	TRBV6-5	-	TRBJ2-3	CASSSLDSSTDTQYF	TGTGCCAGCAGTTCCCTCGACAGTTCCACAGATACGCAGTATTTT
-	TRBV29-1	-	TRBJ2-3	CSASRGRIDTQYF	TGCAGCGCGTCTAGGGGAAGGATAGATACGCAGTATTTT
-	TRBV20-1	-	TRBJ2-7	CSARGRAAYEQYF	TGCAGTGCTAGGGGGCGGGCAGCCTACGAGCAGTACTTC
TRBD2	TRBV9	-	TRBJ2-7	CASSTSGSIYEQYF	TGTGCCAGCAGCACTAGCGGGAGTATCTACGAGCAGTACTTC